These 32 T cell receptor beta chains came from one sample sequenced in a study of a mutant IDH1 vaccine in newly diagnosed glioma. Using immunoSEQ multiplex PCR, the repertoire was profiled, and TCRdb retains in-frame clones only, with some absent. The sample records 35,000 to 50,000 clones, 84% being singletons. The time point was: week 23, last vaccination. Each dose of the vaccine consisted of 300 ug of mutant IDH1 20-mer peptide, with topical imiquimod. Antigens of these TCRs are unknown. The material was PBMCs, obtained from a glioma patient whose treatment included an IDH1 peptide vaccine. The receptor set was obtained from a woman under 30 with glioma. Some clones in this sample may be carry-over from other donors' samples.

V and J are TRBV5-1 and TRBJ1-2; D not resolved. The CDR3 has 14 residues. The germline V gene encodes CDR1 SGHRS and CDR2 YFSETQ. Trimming shortened V by 3 bases and J by 4 bases, and 13 bases separated the two germline ends. Here the CDR3 reads CASSSGTDSYGYTF. The DNA for the CDR3 is TGCGCCAGCAGCTCCGGAACAGATTCCTATGGCTACACCTTC.

The chain uses TRBV6-1 and TRBJ2-7, with 12 nucleotides matching TRBD1. This CDR3 comprises 16 residues. The V gene end was trimmed by 0 bases and the J gene end by 4 bases; junction bases not matched to a gene: 4. Per germline, CDR1 MNHNS and CDR2 SASEGT. For the CDR3, the DNA is TGTGCCAGCAGTGAAGCGGGGGGACAGGGGGCGTACGAGCAGTACTTC. Encoded protein: CASSEAGGQGAYEQYF.

The chain couples TRBV2 to TRBJ2-7; 11 nucleotides agree with TRBD1. The CDR3 spans 15 residues. Looked up from germline, CDR1 is SNHLY and CDR2 is FYNNEI. Trimming cost V 6 bases and J 7 bases; bases outside gene matches: 11. Here the CDR3 reads CASRKGQGVEWEQYF. The DNA of the CDR3 is TGTGCCAGCAGAAAGGGACAGGGGGTAGAATGGGAGCAGTACTTC.

This sequence joins TRBV6-6 and TRBJ2-7, with 7 positions matching TRBD2. Germline V lookup: CDR1 MNHNY, CDR2 SVGAGI (reference sequence). The CDR3 is 16 residues long. The trim removed 2 bases at V and 2 bases at J, leaving 9 bases unmatched. The CDR3, as DNA: TGTGCCAGCAGTTACCGTGGCGGGGGTTATGCCTACGAGCAGTACTTC. Amino acids: CASSYRGGGYAYEQYF.

The CDR3 loop reads CASSLQGTGGLYGYTF. In DNA, the CDR3 is TGTGCCAGCAGCCTCCAAGGGACAGGAGGGTTGTATGGCTACACCTTC. This rearrangement joins TRBV6-4 to TRBJ1-2; 8 positions agree with TRBD1. CDR1 is MRHNA, CDR2 SNTAGT, per germline. This CDR3 is 16 amino acids long. V lost 6 bases, J lost 5 bases, and 14 bases stayed unmatched.

CDR3 nucleotides: TGTGCCAGCAGCCCGGATTGGACTAGCGGTCCGCCATTAGCCAAAAACATTCAGTACTTC. As protein: CASSPDWTSGPPLAKNIQYF. The chain recombines TRBV5-4 with TRBJ2-4; TRBD2 matches at 10 bases. This CDR3 comprises 20 residues. Germline lookup yields CDR1 SGHNT and CDR2 YYREEE (reference sequence). With V trimmed by 4 bases and J by 0 bases, 16 bases remained unmatched.

The J gene is TRBJ2-5, the V gene TRBV2, with D unresolved. Looked up from germline, CDR1 is SNHLY and CDR2 is FYNNEI. V was trimmed by 5 bases and J by 5 bases, leaving 6 bases between them. The CDR3 has 11 amino acids. CDR3 in amino acids: CASSPRETQYF. In DNA, the CDR3 is TGTGCCAGCAGTCCCCGGGAGACCCAGTACTTC.

V is TRBV2 and J is TRBJ1-2, with D possibly being TRBD1 (5 bases). V lost 6 bases to trimming and J lost 5 bases, with 19 bases between them. Germline V gene data show CDR1 as SNHLY and CDR2 as FYNNEI. The CDR3 has 15 amino acids. CDR3 in amino acids: CASSPTGALRYGYTF. Written as DNA, the CDR3 is TGTGCCAGCAGCCCGACCGGGGCCCTGAGGTATGGCTACACCTTC.

The rearrangement uses TRBV6-4 and TRBJ2-1; TRBD2 matches 8 bases. CDR1 is MRHNA, CDR2 SNTAGT, per germline. J was trimmed by 3 bases and V by 6 bases; bases with no gene match: 13. The CDR3 runs 17 residues. Here the CDR3 DNA reads TGTGCCAGCAGGAAGACCCCAAGCGGGGGAGACTACAATGAGCAGTTCTTC. Translating gives CASRKTPSGGDYNEQFF.

The chain links TRBV9 to TRBJ2-7; 13 nucleotides agree with TRBD2. Germline CDR1 and CDR2: SGDLS and YYNGEE. After removal of 3 bases from V and 4 bases from J, the junction contained 1 base not matched to a gene. This CDR3 has 14 residues. Written as DNA, the CDR3 is TGTGCCAGCAGCGGGACTAGCGGGGGATACGAGCAGTACTTC. Protein: CASSGTSGGYEQYF.

The V call is TRBV21-1, the J call TRBJ1-1. TRBV21-1 is a known pseudogene. The CDR3 totals 13 residues. The CDR3 here is CASSEGGCTEAFF. The DNA for the CDR3 is TGTGCCAGCAGCGAGGGGGGGTGCACTGAAGCTTTCTTT.

The chain is built from TRBV27 and TRBJ2-3, with D unclear. The germline V gene has CDR1 MNHEY and CDR2 SMNVEV (reference sequence). The V end lost 5 bases, the J end lost 6 bases, and 21 bases lay between the germline ends. The CDR3 runs to 16 residues. This chain's CDR3 is CASSARTGPIADTQYF. CDR3 nucleotides: TGTGCCAGCAGTGCGCGGACGGGCCCCATCGCGGATACGCAGTATTTT.

In DNA form, the CDR3 reads TGTGCCAGCAGCTTATTGCACGAGCAGTACTTC. Translation gives CASSLLHEQYF. The chain carries TRBV5-4 and TRBJ2-7; D gene unclear. Germline CDR1 is SGHNT and CDR2 is YYREEE (reference sequence). The CDR3 has 11 residues. Between the trimmed V and J ends, which lost 2 bases and 5 bases, there was a span of 5 bases.

The rearrangement uses TRBV9 and TRBJ2-5, with D possibly TRBD2 on 7 matching bases. V was pared by 3 bases and J by 5 bases, with 17 bases between. This CDR3 comprises 15 residues. The V gene's germline CDR1 is SGDLS and CDR2 YYNGEE. The CDR3 here is CASSALEGGGETQYF. As DNA, the CDR3 is TGTGCCAGCAGCGCCCTCGAGGGGGGAGGGGAGACCCAGTACTTC.

The rearrangement links TRBV9 to TRBJ2-2; 8 bases fit TRBD1. CDR3 size: 17 residues. Germline lookup yields CDR1 SGDLS and CDR2 YYNGEE. The V segment lost 0 bases and the J segment 6 bases; nucleotides outside the gene matches: 10. CDR3 loop: CASSVDPGQGGAGELFF. CDR3 nucleotides: TGTGCCAGCAGCGTAGACCCTGGACAGGGTGGTGCCGGGGAGCTGTTTTTT.

The chain combines TRBV4-1 with TRBJ2-3; 9 bases line up with TRBD2. The CDR3 contains 16 residues. V lost 2 bases and J lost 3; bases outside the gene matches: 6. From germline, CDR1 is MGHRA and CDR2 YSYEKL. This CDR3 is CASSQRAGLATDTQYF. In nucleotides, the CDR3 is TGCGCCAGCAGCCAACGGGCAGGACTAGCGACAGATACGCAGTATTTT.

This chain links TRBV5-6 with TRBJ1-2, with D tentatively TRBD1 (5 bases). V lost 0 bases, J lost 4 bases, and 10 bases lay in between. Germline CDR1 SGHDT, CDR2 YYEEEE. The CDR3 has 14 amino acids. The CDR3 sequence: CASSLEADSYGYTF. In nucleotides, the CDR3 is TGTGCCAGCAGCTTGGAGGCTGACAGCTATGGCTACACCTTC.

This clone was found a few times. The rearrangement links TRBV30 to TRBJ1-5, with 7 bases identical to TRBD1. Germline CDR1 and CDR2: GTSNPN and SVGIG (reference sequence). The trim removed 0 bases at V and 7 bases at J, leaving 15 bases unmatched. The CDR3 is 17 residues long. Here the CDR3 DNA reads TGTGCCTGGAGTGTAAGGGGGCAGGGACGCTCAATACAGCCCCAGCATTTT. Its protein product is CAWSVRGQGRSIQPQHF.

V is TRBV5-1 and J is TRBJ2-2, with D maybe TRBD1 (5 bases). CDR1 and CDR2 from the germline V gene are SGHRS and YFSETQ. The CDR3 extends over 15 amino acids. The V end lost 2 bases, the J end lost 0 bases, and 8 bases lay between the germline ends. CDR3 sequence: CASSFVTANTGELFF. CDR3 coding DNA: TGCGCCAGCAGCTTCGTGACAGCGAACACCGGGGAGCTGTTTTTT.

This clone has just a few counts. This chain joins TRBV6-4 and TRBJ2-2, with 11 bases that match TRBD2. Germline-derived CDR1 and CDR2 are MRHNA and SNTAGT. The CDR3 is 16 amino acids. The trim removed 0 bases at V and 3 bases at J, leaving 0 bases unmatched. CDR3 sequence reads: CASSDSTSGDTGELFF. For the CDR3, the DNA is TGTGCCAGCAGTGACTCGACTAGCGGGGACACCGGGGAGCTGTTTTTT.

V and J are TRBV5-1 and TRBJ1-2; D is unclear. Germline V CDR1 and CDR2: SGHRS, YFSETQ. The V and J ends lost 3 bases and 8 bases respectively, with 14 bases between them. This CDR3 has 13 amino acids. CDR3: CASSSSPLEGYTF. CDR3 nucleotides: TGCGCCAGCAGCTCAAGTCCCCTCGAGGGCTACACCTTC. Based on the CDR3 plus reference TRBV5-1 and TRBJ1-2, the full variable domain is KAGVTQTPRYLIKTRGQQVTLSCSPISGHRSVSWYQQTPGQGLQFLFEYFSETQRNKGNFPGRFSGRQFSNSRSEMNVSTLELGDSALYLCASSSSPLEGYTFGSGTRLTVV.

The chain joins TRBV18 to TRBJ2-5, with D unresolved. Per germline, CDR1 KGHSH and CDR2 LQKENI. The CDR3 has 12 residues. The V end lost 1 base, the J end lost 4 bases, and 4 bases lay between the germline ends. CDR3 loop: CASSPLLETQYF. The CDR3 DNA reads as TGTGCCAGCTCACCACTGTTAGAGACCCAGTACTTC.

The rearrangement joins TRBV28 to TRBJ1-5; perhaps TRBD1 as D (6 bases). The germline V gene has CDR1 MDHEN and CDR2 SYDVKM. V was cut by 7 bases and J by 3 bases, with 16 bases left in between. The length of the CDR3 is 15 residues. CDR3 amino acids: CASISGALTNQPQHF. The CDR3 DNA follows: TGTGCCAGCATTTCGGGGGCGCTGACCAATCAGCCCCAGCATTTT.

The rearrangement links TRBV4-1 to TRBJ2-7, with a tentative D call TRBD2 (5 bases). The V end lost 1 base, the J end lost 4 bases, and 8 bases lay between the germline ends. Germline V gene data show CDR1 as MGHRA and CDR2 as YSYEKL. The CDR3 consists of 13 residues. The DNA of the CDR3 is TGCGCCAGCAGCCAAGCTAGCTTTTACGAGCAGTACTTC. This translates into CASSQASFYEQYF.

The chain recombines TRBV7-8 with TRBJ2-2, with 7 bases lining up with TRBD2. Germline lookup yields CDR1 SGHVS and CDR2 FQNEAQ. This CDR3 region has 17 residues. After removal of 2 bases from V and 2 bases from J, the junction contained 8 bases not matched to a gene. The DNA for the CDR3 is TGTGCCAGCAGCTTACTCGGTGCGGGGGTAAACACCGGGGAGCTGTTTTTT. Translated: CASSLLGAGVNTGELFF.

This chain uses TRBV5-1 with TRBJ2-7; TRBD2 agrees at 11 bases. The CDR3 spans 16 residues. Germline trimming cut 1 base from V and 5 bases from J; bases unmatched to any gene: 8. Germline loops: CDR1 SGHRS, CDR2 YFSETQ. CDR3 sequence (DNA): TGCGCCAGCAGCTTGCTGGCTAGCGGGAGGAGCGACGAGCAGTACTTC. Its translation is CASSLLASGRSDEQYF.

The chain has TRBV27 and TRBJ1-3, with TRBD1 matching over 7 bases. The CDR3 length is 15 residues. Germline loops: CDR1 MNHEY, CDR2 SMNVEV (reference sequence). V shed 6 bases and J 0 bases; nucleotides not matched to a gene: 5. The CDR3 here is CASRPTGASGNTIYF. For the CDR3, the DNA is TGTGCCAGCAGACCTACAGGGGCCTCTGGAAACACCATATATTTT.

This chain joins TRBV6-5 and TRBJ1-1; 7 bases align to TRBD1. Germline CDR1 MNHEY, CDR2 SVGAGI. The CDR3 has 11 residues. J gave up 11 bases and V 6 bases, and 6 bases lay outside the gene matches. CDR3 sequence reads: CASRRTGDAFF. The CDR3 DNA is TGTGCCAGCAGACGAACAGGGGACGCTTTCTTT.

The J gene is TRBJ1-1, the V gene TRBV5-1; D perhaps matches TRBD1 (5 bases). V gave up 0 bases and J gave up 2 bases, with 11 bases separating them. The CDR3 length is 15 residues. Germline V gives CDR1 SGHRS, CDR2 YFSETQ. The CDR3 sequence: CASSLVTGLNTEAFF. CDR3 in DNA: TGCGCCAGCAGCTTGGTTACAGGTTTAAACACTGAAGCTTTCTTT. The entire variable domain, with the rest obtained from reference TRBV5-1 and TRBJ1-1, is as follows: KAGVTQTPRYLIKTRGQQVTLSCSPISGHRSVSWYQQTPGQGLQFLFEYFSETQRNKGNFPGRFSGRQFSNSRSEMNVSTLELGDSALYLCASSLVTGLNTEAFFGQGTRLTVV.

CDR3 sequence reads: CASSLDRENYGYTF. CDR3 in DNA: TGTGCCAGCAGTTTAGACAGGGAGAACTATGGCTACACCTTC. The V and J genes are TRBV27 and TRBJ1-2, with 7 bases that match TRBD1. From germline, CDR1 is MNHEY and CDR2 SMNVEV (reference sequence). CDR3 length: 14 amino acids. V was pared by 2 bases and J by 2 bases, with 2 bases of the junction left unmatched.

This clone was seen a handful of times. The V gene is TRBV12-5, the J gene TRBJ2-2; 7 bases fit TRBD2. Germline loops: CDR1 LGHNT, CDR2 FRNRAP. The CDR3 is 20 amino acids. The J segment lost 7 bases and the V segment lost 1 base, leaving 21 bases of the junction unmatched. Here the CDR3 DNA reads TGTGCTAGTGGTTTGGCTCCGCGGGGTCTCTTCCGGGAGGCGAGCGGGGAGCTGTTTTTT. It specifies CASGLAPRGLFREASGELFF.

The chain couples TRBV19 to TRBJ2-7; unclear D gene. Trimming took off 5 bases at V and 1 base at J, with 6 bases between the two ends. The CDR3 contains 12 residues. Germline CDR1 is LNHDA and CDR2 is SQIVND (reference sequence). The CDR3 loop reads CASSVPSYEQYF. CDR3 sequence (DNA): TGTGCCAGTAGTGTACCGTCCTACGAGCAGTACTTC.